This TCR beta chain derives from a study of OX40 agonist ivuxolimab in advanced cancers. Some background on the complete study: The costimulatory receptor OX40 (CD134) was targeted by ivuxolimab, a fully human IgG2 agonistic monoclonal antibody. The point of sequencing TCRbeta in the periphery was to test whether ivuxolimab changed TCR sequence diversity and drove clonal T-cell expansion. Partial responses occurred in three dose-escalation patients: two with cutaneous melanoma and one with hepatocellular carcinoma. Of the roughly 50 dose-escalation patients, hepatocellular carcinoma was present in approximately 20, melanoma in roughly 15, renal cell carcinoma in 9 and head and neck cancer in 9. The paper reports the monotherapy dose-escalation portion (N ≈ 50 patients) of the phase I ivuxolimab trial. Intravenous ivuxolimab was administered to patients every 2 weeks at six dose levels: 0.01, 0.1, 0.3, 1.5, 3 and 10 mg/kg. In the dose-escalation cohort, nearly 85% of patients were male, and the mean age was 60 years with a range of roughly 23 to 79. Prior anti-PD-1, anti-PD-L1 or anti-CTLA-4 therapy was permitted, and checkpoint inhibitors had been received by more than 35% of dose-escalation patients.

CDR3 length: 14 amino acids, cysteine to phenylalanine. Only the CDR3 part of the read is kept: 42 bases, read in frame from the first base. The CDR1 and CDR2 encoded by the germline V gene (reference sequence) are LNHNV and YYDKDF. V lost 6 bases and J lost 4 bases, and the count of bases not matched to a germline gene is 7. Note on this clone: Its antigen target is currently unknown. The sample holds no much larger clone one base away, and base qualities are not on file.

The trial excluded patients who had a history of autoimmune disease or who were on systemic immunosuppression. Peripheral blood for TCR sequencing was drawn from every dose cohort at baseline, at cycle 4 day 1 and at cycle 7 day 1. The samples were drawn from a first-in-human, open-label, multicenter phase I dose-escalation trial of ivuxolimab. Adults with locally advanced or metastatic head and neck squamous cell, hepatocellular, melanoma or renal cell carcinoma were enrolled in the trial. Before TCR sequencing, CD4+ T cells and CD8+ T cells from peripheral blood were sorted into separate populations. Genomic DNA was extracted from sorted cells for sequencing of the TCRbeta CDR3 region. The immunoSEQ Assay was used to sequence the TCRbeta CDR3 regions. Held by TCRdb, this immuneACCESS table contains in-frame sequences only and omits some clones. Under half of the omission traces to an unresolved V gene where checked; the cause of the rest is unknown. The sample table records about 31,000 clones; approximately 91% of these occur just once. The ten largest clones take up 58% of the sample.

The study at large found these results: After ivuxolimab, CD8+ T cells had more expanded clones than CD4+ T cells on average. In partial responders in the 0.1-3.0 mg/kg groups, normalized peripheral clonal expansion was found to be among the lowest, especially among CD8+ T cells. The antigen specificity of the peripheral T cells that underwent clonal expansion was not determined. Low levels of normalized T-cell clonal expansion were also seen in some patients who did not respond. At doses of 0.1 to 3.0 mg/kg, clonal expansion of both CD4+ and CD8+ T cells in blood was seen between baseline and week 6.

The chain uses TRBV15 and TRBJ2-5; 8 of the junction bases match TRBD1. This sequence originates from an adult with an advanced solid tumor such as melanoma, head and neck, liver or kidney cancer. The sample in question was CD4+ or CD8+ T cells sorted from blood, obtained in a trial of the OX40 agonist ivuxolimab. The bases read TGTGCCACCAGTGACAGGGGATTGGCAGAGACCCAGTACTTC. Translated, this is CATSDRGLAETQYF.